A single sample is the source of the 13 T cell receptor beta chains below, sequenced in a study of T cell clonotyping in hematopoietic cell transplantation. The assay was immunoSEQ multiplex PCR, and TCRdb's table has in-frame clones only and misses some. The sample lists about 41,000 clones, 95% occurring once. Sequencing was carried out using peripheral blood mononuclear cells. The receptors derive from a man aged 30 to 45 in good health. Some clones in this sample may be carry-over from other donors' samples.

The chain is built from TRBV5-1 and TRBJ1-2; possible D gene TRBD1, 5 bases. Germline lookup yields CDR1 SGHRS and CDR2 YFSETQ. Between the trimmed V and J ends, which lost 3 bases and 8 bases, there was a span of 14 bases. The CDR3 has 13 amino acids. CDR3 residues: CASSSAQEWGYTF. In nucleotides, the CDR3 is TGCGCCAGCAGCTCCGCACAGGAGTGGGGCTACACCTTC.

The chain has TRBV14 and TRBJ2-3; a weak D match, TRBD2 (5 bases). This CDR3 region has 18 residues. The germline gives CDR1 SGHDN, CDR2 FVKESK. Trimming took 1 base from V and 5 from J, leaving 22 bases between them. Here the CDR3 reads CASSQAPGWERYRDTQYF. The CDR3 bases are TGTGCCAGCAGCCAAGCCCCCGGGTGGGAGAGGTATCGAGATACGCAGTATTTT. The variable domain in full, with the rest retrieved from reference TRBV14 and TRBJ2-3, is EAGVTQFPSHSVIEKGQTVTLRCDPISGHDNLYWYRRVMGKEIKFLLHFVKESKQDESGMPNNRFLAERTGGTYSTLKVQPAELEDSGVYFCASSQAPGWERYRDTQYFGPGTRLTVL.

This chain connects TRBV18 to TRBJ1-2; unclear D gene. V was pared by 5 bases and J by 4 bases, with 14 bases between. Germline CDR1 KGHSH, CDR2 LQKENI. The CDR3 spans 14 residues. CDR3 amino acids: CASSSTATFYGYTF. The DNA for the CDR3 is TGTGCCAGCTCATCAACTGCCACTTTCTATGGCTACACCTTC.

The CDR3 protein is CASSLGGGGWNIQYF. The CDR3 DNA is TGTGCCAGCAGCTTGGGAGGCGGGGGCTGGAACATTCAGTACTTC. The chain joins TRBV5-4 to TRBJ2-4; a possible D gene is TRBD2 (7 bases). CDR1 is SGHNT, CDR2 YYREEE, per germline (reference sequence). The CDR3 totals 15 residues. Trimming cost V 0 bases and J 7 bases, with 14 bases left between them.

This chain connects TRBV16 to TRBJ2-7; 9 bases match TRBD2. The CDR3 consists of 16 residues. Germline values: CDR1 KGHSY, CDR2 FQNENV. The V segment lost 1 base and the J segment 3 bases; nucleotides outside the gene matches: 7. CDR3 in amino acids: CASSQWQGGGDYEQYF. CDR3 nucleotides: TGTGCCAGCAGCCAATGGCAAGGCGGGGGGGACTACGAGCAGTACTTC. The complete variable domain, with remaining parts taken from reference TRBV16 and TRBJ2-7, reads GEEVAQTPKHLVRGEGQKAKLYCAPIKGHSYVFWYQQVLKNEFKFLISFQNENVFDETGMPKERFSAKCLPNSPCSLEIQATKLEDSAVYFCASSQWQGGGDYEQYFGPGTRLTVT.

For the CDR3, the DNA is TGTGCCATTAGGCGGGGAGGCAGCGACCCTTACAATGAGCAGTTCTTC. It is translated as CAIRRGGSDPYNEQFF. This rearrangement joins TRBV10-3 to TRBJ2-1, with a possible D match to TRBD2 (6 bases). The CDR3 has 16 amino acids. The germline V gene has CDR1 ENHRY and CDR2 SYGVKD. V lost 9 bases and J 4 bases, leaving 22 bases between the germline ends.

The genes are TRBV4-1 and TRBJ2-5; the D gene is possibly TRBD2 (7 bases). CDR3 length equals 15 residues. V was trimmed by 1 base and J by 7 bases, leaving 16 bases between them. Germline lookup yields CDR1 MGHRA and CDR2 YSYEKL. CDR3 sequence reads: CASSQGVLGGGTQYF. CDR3 bases: TGCGCCAGCAGCCAAGGAGTATTGGGAGGGGGGACCCAGTACTTC.

This clone has only one observation. The rearrangement joins TRBV21-1 to TRBJ2-1; whether TRBD2, the table's D call, matches the DNA was not checked. TRBV21-1 represents a pseudogene. The CDR3 covers 17 residues. The CDR3 reads CASSDKPKRDRYNEQFF. The CDR3, as DNA: TGTGCCAGCAGCGACAAACCTAAGCGGGATCGATACAATGAGCAGTTCTTC.

This chain uses TRBV6-5 with TRBJ1-3; 10 bases are shared with TRBD1. V was pared by 6 bases and J by 4 bases, with 6 bases of the junction left unmatched. The CDR3 length is 15 residues. Germline-derived CDR1 and CDR2 are MNHEY and SVGAGI. The CDR3 reads CASSSTGGAGNTIYF. The CDR3 nucleotides are TGTGCCAGCAGCTCGACAGGGGGCGCAGGAAACACCATATATTTT.

The chain carries TRBV7-9 and TRBJ2-2; 8 bases map to TRBD2. V lost 5 bases and J lost 5; bases outside the gene matches: 4. There are 14 residues in the CDR3. In germline, CDR1 is SEHNR, CDR2 FQNEAQ (reference sequence). In nucleotides, the CDR3 is TGTGCCAGCAGCCCAGGACTAGCTACCGGGGAGCTGTTTTTT. Residues: CASSPGLATGELFF.

V is TRBV2 and J is TRBJ2-3; 7 positions match TRBD2. The CDR3 sequence is 14 residues long. Losses at the gene ends were 7 bases for V and 2 bases for J; bases not matched to a gene: 6. CDR1 is SNHLY and CDR2 is FYNNEI in the germline V gene. CDR3 protein: CASTIAGDTDTQYF. The CDR3 DNA reads TGTGCCAGCACCATAGCGGGCGACACAGATACGCAGTATTTT.

The chain is built from TRBV29-1 and TRBJ1-2; 8 nucleotides line up with TRBD1. The CDR3 consists of 14 residues. Per the germline V gene, CDR1 is SQVTM and CDR2 is ANQGSEA. The trim removed 3 bases at V and 3 bases at J, leaving 6 bases unmatched. CDR3 bases: TGCAGCGTTGAGAGGACAGGGACAGACTATGGCTACACCTTC. Protein sequence: CSVERTGTDYGYTF.

This chain connects TRBV4-1 to TRBJ2-1, with D perhaps matching TRBD2 (6 bases). V was pared by 4 bases and J by 0 bases, with 19 bases between. This CDR3 spans 18 amino acids. Germline-derived CDR1 and CDR2 are MGHRA and YSYEKL. The DNA of the CDR3 is TGCGCCAGCAGCCCCATTCCGGGACTTCCGAGCTCCTACAATGAGCAGTTCTTC. Its translation: CASSPIPGLPSSYNEQFF.